This TCR beta chain was documented in a study of T-cell memory formation after mild COVID-19. This clonotype occurred a few times. As yet, its antigen is unknown. 5'RACE, which relied on constant-segment primers, yielded TCR alpha and TCR beta cDNA libraries carrying sample barcodes and UMIs. MiXCR, run by TCRdb on the 5' RACE reads, gives a single entry per CDR3 protein. The sample yields approximately 260,000 distinct CDR3 sequences, about a sixth seen once. General study findings and limits: Mainly CM and EM harbored the contracting CD4+ clones; mainly EMRA harbored the CD8+ ones.

V lost 4 bases and J 0 bases, leaving 14 bases between the germline ends. Germline V gene sequence: CDR1 SGHRS, CDR2 YFSETQ. This CDR3 region has 17 residues. The rearrangement joins TRBV5-1 to TRBJ2-6; D call uncertain. The sequence came from a man aged 18 to 30 who had mild COVID-19 (a few samples of this study predate the infection). Cell type and time point are not known. Specimen: PBMCs or a T cell subset sorted from them (not recorded which). CDR3 sequence (DNA): TGCGCCAGCAGCGCCCAGCCAGCTGCCTCTGGGGCCAACGTCCTGACTTTC. It specifies CASSAQPAASGANVLTF.